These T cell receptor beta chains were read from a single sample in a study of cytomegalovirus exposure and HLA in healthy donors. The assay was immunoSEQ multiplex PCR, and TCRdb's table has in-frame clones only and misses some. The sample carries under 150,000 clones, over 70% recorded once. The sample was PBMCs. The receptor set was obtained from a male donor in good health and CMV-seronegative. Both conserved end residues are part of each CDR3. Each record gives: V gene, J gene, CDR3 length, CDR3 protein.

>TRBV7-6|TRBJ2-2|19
CASSWYGGQGIKNTGELFF
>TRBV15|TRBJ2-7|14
CATSRDRQAYEQYF
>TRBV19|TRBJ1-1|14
CASSLGQRNTEAFF
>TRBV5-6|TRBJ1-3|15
CASSLEVGAGNTIYF
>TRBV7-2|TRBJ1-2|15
CASSSSGGANYGYTF
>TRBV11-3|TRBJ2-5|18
CASSPRAGGGAGGETQYF
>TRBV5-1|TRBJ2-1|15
CASSGNTGSYNEQFF
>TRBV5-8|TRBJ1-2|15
CASRKTGTFGYGYPF
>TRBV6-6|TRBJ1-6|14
CASSYRGGNSPLHF
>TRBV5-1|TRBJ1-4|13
CASRRDSNEKLFF
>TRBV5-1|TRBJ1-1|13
CASSDTKNTEAFF
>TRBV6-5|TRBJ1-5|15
CASSYFGTGDQPQHF
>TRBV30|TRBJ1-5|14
CAWSVGSGSQPQHF
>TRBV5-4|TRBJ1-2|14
CASSLQGPFYGYTF
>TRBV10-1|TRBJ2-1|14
CASSLTSGRNEQFF
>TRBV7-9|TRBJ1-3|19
CASSPPGTQLLTSGNTIYF
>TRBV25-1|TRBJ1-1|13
CASRDRENTEAFF
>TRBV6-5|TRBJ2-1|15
CASRGTGGHYNEQFF
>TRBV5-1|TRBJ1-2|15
CASSPGQGYNYGYTF
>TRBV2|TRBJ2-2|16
CASSLGLAGGSGELFF
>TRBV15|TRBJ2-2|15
CATKSAGGYTGELFF
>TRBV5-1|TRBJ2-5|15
CASSLALGLQETQYF
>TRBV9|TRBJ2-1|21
CASSVATSTGASIPSYNEQFF
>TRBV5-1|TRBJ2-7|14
CASSLEGWDYEQYF
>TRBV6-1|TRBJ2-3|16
CASSEGPGGGPDTQYF
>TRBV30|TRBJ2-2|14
CAWRLQVDTGELFF
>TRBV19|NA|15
CASSPSSGGTYEQYF